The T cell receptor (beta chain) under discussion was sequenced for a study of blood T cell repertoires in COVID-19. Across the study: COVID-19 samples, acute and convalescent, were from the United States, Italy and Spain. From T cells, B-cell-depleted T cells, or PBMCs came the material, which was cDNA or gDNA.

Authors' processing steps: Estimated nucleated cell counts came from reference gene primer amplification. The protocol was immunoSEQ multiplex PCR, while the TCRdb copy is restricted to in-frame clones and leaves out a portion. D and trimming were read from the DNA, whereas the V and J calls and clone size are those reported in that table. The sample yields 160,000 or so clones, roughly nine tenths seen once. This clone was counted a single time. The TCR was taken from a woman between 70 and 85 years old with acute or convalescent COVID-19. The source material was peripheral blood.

CDR3: CASSSGTSGWGTDTQYF. CDR3 nucleotide sequence: TGTGCCAGCAGCTCCGGGACTAGCGGGTGGGGCACAGATACGCAGTATTTT. V is TRBV11-2 and J is TRBJ2-3; 12 bases line up with TRBD2. V shed 4 bases and J 1 base; nucleotides not matched to a gene: 6. The CDR3 runs to 17 residues. CDR1 SGHAT and CDR2 FQNNGV come from the germline V gene.